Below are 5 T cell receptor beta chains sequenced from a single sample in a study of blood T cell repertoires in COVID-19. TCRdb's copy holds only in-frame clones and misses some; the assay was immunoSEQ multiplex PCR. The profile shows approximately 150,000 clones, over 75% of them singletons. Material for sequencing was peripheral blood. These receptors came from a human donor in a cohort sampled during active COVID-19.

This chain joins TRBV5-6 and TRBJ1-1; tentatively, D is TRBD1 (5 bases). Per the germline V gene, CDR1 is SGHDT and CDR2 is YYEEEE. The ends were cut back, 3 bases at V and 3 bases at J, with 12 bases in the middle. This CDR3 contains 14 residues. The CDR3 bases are TGTGCCAGCAGCTGGGTTGGGGCTTACACTGAAGCTTTCTTT. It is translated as CASSWVGAYTEAFF.

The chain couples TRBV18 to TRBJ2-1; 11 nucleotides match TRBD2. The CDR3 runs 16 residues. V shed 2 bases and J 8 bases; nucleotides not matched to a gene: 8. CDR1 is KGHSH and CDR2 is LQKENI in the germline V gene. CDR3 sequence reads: CASSPRGVAGGHEQFF. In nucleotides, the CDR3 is TGTGCCAGCTCACCAAGAGGCGTAGCGGGAGGGCATGAGCAGTTCTTC.

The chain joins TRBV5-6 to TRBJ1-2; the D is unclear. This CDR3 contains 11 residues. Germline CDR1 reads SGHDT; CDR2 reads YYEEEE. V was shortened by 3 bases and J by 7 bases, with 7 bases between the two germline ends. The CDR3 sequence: CASSSPRGYTF. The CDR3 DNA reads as TGTGCCAGCAGCTCTCCCCGTGGCTACACCTTC.

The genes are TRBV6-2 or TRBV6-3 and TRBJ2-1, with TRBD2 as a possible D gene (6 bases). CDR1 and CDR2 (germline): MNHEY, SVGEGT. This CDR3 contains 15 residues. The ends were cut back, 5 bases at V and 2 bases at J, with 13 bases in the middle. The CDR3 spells CASSRPGVTYNEQFF. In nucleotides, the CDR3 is TGTGCCAGCAGTCGTCCGGGAGTCACCTACAATGAGCAGTTCTTC.

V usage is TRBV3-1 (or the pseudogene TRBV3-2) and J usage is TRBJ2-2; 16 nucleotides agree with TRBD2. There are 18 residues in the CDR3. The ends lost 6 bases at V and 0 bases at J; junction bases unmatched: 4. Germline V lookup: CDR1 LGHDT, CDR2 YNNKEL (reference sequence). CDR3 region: CASRGLAGGFANTGELFF. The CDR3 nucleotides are TGTGCCAGCAGGGGACTAGCGGGAGGGTTCGCGAACACCGGGGAGCTGTTTTTT.